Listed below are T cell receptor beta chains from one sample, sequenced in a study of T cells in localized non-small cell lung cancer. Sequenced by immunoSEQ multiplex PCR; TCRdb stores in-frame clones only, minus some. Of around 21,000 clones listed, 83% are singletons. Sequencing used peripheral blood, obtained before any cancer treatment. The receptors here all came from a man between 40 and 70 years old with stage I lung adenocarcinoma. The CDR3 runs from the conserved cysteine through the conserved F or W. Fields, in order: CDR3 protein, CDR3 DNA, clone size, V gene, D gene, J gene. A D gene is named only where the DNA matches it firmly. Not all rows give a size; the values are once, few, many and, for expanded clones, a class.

CASSLGTGINYGYTF,TGCGCCAGCAGCTTAGGGACAGGGATAAACTATGGCTACACCTTC,.,TRBV5-1,TRBD1,TRBJ1-2
CAISEGLAGANEQFF,TGTGCCATCAGTGAAGGACTAGCGGGAGCCAATGAGCAGTTCTTC,.,TRBV10-3,TRBD2,TRBJ2-1
CASSSGVEQFF,TGTGCCAGCAGTTCTGGGGTTGAGCAGTTCTTC,once,TRBV6-6,.,TRBJ2-1
CASSKGDRPGETQYF,TGCGCCAGCAGCAAGGGGGACAGGCCGGGCGAGACCCAGTACTTC,few,TRBV5-1,TRBD1,TRBJ2-5
CASSVGGQTPQYF,TGTGCCAGCAGCGTAGGGGGCCAGACCCCCCAGTACTTC,.,TRBV9,.,TRBJ2-5
CASSPLIGESTNEKLFF,TGTGCCAGCAGCCCTCTTATAGGGGAGAGCACTAATGAAAAACTGTTTTTT,.,TRBV7-9,.,TRBJ1-4
CATSTFAGGGETQYF,TGTGCCACCAGCACCTTCGCGGGAGGGGGAGAGACCCAGTACTTC,.,TRBV15,TRBD2,TRBJ2-5
CASTHDRYNEQFF,TGTGCCAGCACTCATGACAGATACAATGAGCAGTTCTTC,.,TRBV7-9,.,TRBJ2-1
CASSYSTGGDQPQHF,TGTGCCAGCAGTTACTCGACCGGGGGGGATCAGCCCCAGCATTTT,few,TRBV6-6,.,TRBJ1-5
CASSPRQGASNEQFF,TGTGCCAGCAGCCCCCGGCAGGGGGCGAGCAATGAGCAGTTCTTC,.,TRBV7-9,TRBD1,TRBJ2-1
CASSPGTGGGNEQFF,TGTGCCAGCTCGCCGGGGACAGGGGGCGGGAATGAGCAGTTCTTC,.,TRBV2,TRBD1,TRBJ2-1
CASSIRSGPYGYTF,TGTGCCAGTAGTATCAGATCCGGGCCCTATGGCTACACCTTC,.,TRBV19,.,TRBJ1-2
CASSERLGSQGGTEAFF,TGTGCCAGCAGTGAAAGGTTGGGGTCACAGGGGGGCACTGAAGCTTTCTTT,.,TRBV6-1,TRBD1,TRBJ1-1
CAISEGGQGAGDTQYF,TGTGCCATCAGTGAGGGCGGACAGGGGGCAGGAGATACGCAGTATTTT,once,TRBV10-3,TRBD1,TRBJ2-3
CASSSPPDQTQYF,TGTGCCAGCAGTTCCCCCCCGGATCAGACCCAGTACTTC,.,TRBV28,.,TRBJ2-5
CASSLTSGRPGETQYF,TGCGCCAGCAGCCTTACTAGCGGGAGACCGGGAGAGACCCAGTACTTC,few,TRBV4-1,TRBD2,TRBJ2-5
CASSLWEIAKNIQYF,TGTGCCAGCAGCTTATGGGAAATAGCCAAAAACATTCAGTACTTC,.,TRBV11-2,.,TRBJ2-4
CASSLPGANYGYTF,TGTGCCAGCAGCTTACCTGGAGCTAACTATGGCTACACCTTC,.,TRBV7-9,.,TRBJ1-2